Below are 8 T cell receptor beta chains sequenced from a single sample in a study of PD-1 blockade in classical Hodgkin lymphoma. Every single patient, without exception, relapsed after autologous stem cell transplantation, and brentuximab vedotin exposure varied. Clones were sequenced by immunoSEQ multiplex PCR, and TCRdb holds only the in-frame ones, with some missing. The sample includes 72,000 or so clones, 93% of them seen just once. The sample here was peripheral blood mononuclear cells (PBMCs), taken at baseline. The receptors stem from a human donor with classical Hodgkin lymphoma.

V usage is TRBV9 and J usage is TRBJ2-3; 8 bases fit TRBD1. CDR1 and CDR2 (germline): SGDLS, YYNGEE. V shed 3 bases and J 0 bases; nucleotides not matched to a gene: 3. There are 15 residues in the CDR3. CDR3 sequence (DNA): TGTGCCAGCAGCGGGACAGGGCTTAGCACAGATACGCAGTATTTT. It codes for CASSGTGLSTDTQYF. Variable domain in full (rest from reference TRBV9 and TRBJ2-3): DSGVTQTPKHLITATGQRVTLRCSPRSGDLSVYWYQQSLDQGLQFLIQYYNGEERAKGNILERFSAQQFPDLHSELNLSSLELGDSALYFCASSGTGLSTDTQYFGPGTRLTVL.

Only one count was recorded for this clone. The chain employs TRBV18 and TRBJ1-4; no clear D gene. The V and J ends lost 1 base and 0 bases respectively, with 6 bases between them. CDR1 KGHSH and CDR2 LQKENI come from the germline V gene. The CDR3 has 15 amino acids. The CDR3 protein is CASSPRAATNEKLFF. For the CDR3, the DNA is TGTGCCAGCTCACCACGCGCAGCAACTAATGAAAAACTGTTTTTT. Combining the CDR3 with reference TRBV18 and TRBJ1-4 gives the whole variable domain NAGVMQNPRHLVRRRGQEARLRCSPMKGHSHVYWYRQLPEEGLKFMVYLQKENIIDESGMPKERFSAEFPKEGPSILRIQQVVRGDSAAYFCASSPRAATNEKLFFGSGTQLSVL.

This clone was seen just once. V gene TRBV30 combines with J gene TRBJ2-7; possible D gene TRBD2, 6 bases. The CDR3 runs 16 residues. Between the trimmed V and J ends, which lost 5 bases and 2 bases, there was a span of 22 bases. Germline V CDR1 and CDR2: GTSNPN, SVGIG (reference sequence). The CDR3 spells CAWGFARDFEPYEQYF. In DNA form, the CDR3 reads TGTGCCTGGGGATTCGCCCGGGACTTCGAACCCTACGAGCAGTACTTC.

This chain joins TRBV6-5 and TRBJ2-3, with TRBD1 matching over 10 bases. The trim removed 8 bases at V and 3 bases at J, leaving 8 bases unmatched. This CDR3 region has 15 residues. Germline CDR1 and CDR2: MNHEY and SVGAGI. The DNA for the CDR3 is TGTGCCAGCGGTTCCGAGGACAGGGGGACAGATACGCAGTATTTT. It yields the protein CASGSEDRGTDTQYF.

The V call is TRBV25-1, the J call TRBJ2-3, with 10 positions matching TRBD2. V lost 0 bases and J lost 1; bases outside the gene matches: 7. Per germline, CDR1 MGHDK and CDR2 SYGVNS. This CDR3 is built from 18 residues. The CDR3 spells CASSEYASGSLGTDTQYF. DNA for the CDR3: TGTGCCAGCAGTGAATACGCTAGCGGGAGTTTGGGCACAGATACGCAGTATTTT.

The J gene is TRBJ1-5, the V gene TRBV19, with D perhaps TRBD1 (6 bases). From germline, CDR1 is LNHDA and CDR2 SQIVND (reference sequence). The CDR3 contains 16 residues. Trimming pared 4 bases from V and 0 bases from J, leaving 13 bases between. In DNA, the CDR3 is TGTGCCAGTAGTACGTATACAGGGTATAGCAATCAGCCCCAGCATTTT. This encodes CASSTYTGYSNQPQHF.

The V call is TRBV19, the J call TRBJ1-3, with unresolved D. Germline CDR1 LNHDA, CDR2 SQIVND (reference sequence). CDR3 length: 15 residues. Trimming took off 9 bases at V and 1 base at J, with 16 bases between the two ends. CDR3 coding DNA: TGTGCCAGCCGCGGACTTTTGGGTTCTGGAAACACCATATATTTT. Its translation: CASRGLLGSGNTIYF.

The V and J genes are TRBV29-1 and TRBJ2-1; 16 bases agree with TRBD2. The junction had 2 bases not matched to a gene; V was cut back by 6 bases and J by 9 bases. The CDR3 covers 13 residues. The germline V gene has CDR1 SQVTM and CDR2 ANQGSEA. The CDR3: CSVGTSGRGEQFF. CDR3 nucleotide sequence: TGCAGCGTCGGGACTAGCGGGAGGGGTGAGCAGTTCTTC.